These T cell receptor beta chains were read from a single sample in a study of regulatory T cells in long-lasting Graves disease. TCRdb ran MiXCR on the multiplex PCR reads and lists one entry per CDR3 protein. The data hold 360,000 or so distinct CDR3 sequences, with roughly 24% observed a single time. This specimen consisted of peripheral blood mononuclear cells (PBMCs), obtained when the disease was refractory, from a patient treated with antithyroid drugs. The origin of the receptors is a woman between 40 and 50 years old with Graves disease. The CDR3 runs from the conserved cysteine through the conserved F or W. The D gene is left open where the match is weak. Size is stated for part of the rows, as once, few or many counts, or as a class when the clone is expanded.

size | D | J | length | V | CDR3 | DNA
few | TRBD2 | TRBJ2-2 | 19 | TRBV15 | CATSRDRSLREGQTGELFF | TGTGCCACCAGCAGAGATAGGAGTTTGCGGGAGGGACAAACCGGGGAGCTGTTTTTT
- | - | TRBJ2-7 | 12 | TRBV20-1 | CSAGPGVYEQYF | TGCAGCGCAGGCCCCGGCGTCTACGAGCAGTACTTC
- | - | TRBJ1-5 | 14 | TRBV29-1 | CSVLVGGSNQPQHF | TGCAGCGTTCTGGTGGGGGGTAGCAATCAGCCCCAGCATTTT
- | TRBD1 | TRBJ1-5 | 17 | TRBV20-1 | CSAQIGTVVWSNQPQHF | TGCAGTGCTCAGATTGGGACAGTCGTTTGGTCCAATCAGCCCCAGCATTTT
many | TRBD1 | TRBJ1-4 | 15 | TRBV6-5 | CASSYSGQGNEKLFF | TGTGCCAGCAGTTACTCGGGACAGGGGAATGAAAAACTGTTTTTT
few | - | TRBJ2-7 | 16 | TRBV18 | CASSPPTGPSTYEQYF | TGTGCCAGCTCACCACCCACGGGCCCTAGCACCTACGAGCAGTACTTC
many | TRBD1 | TRBJ2-7 | 14 | TRBV28 | CASSLGQGVYEQYF | TGTGCCAGCAGTCTCGGACAGGGGGTATACGAGCAGTACTTC
- | - | TRBJ1-5 | 15 | TRBV5-6 | CASSLYSTGNQPQHF | TGTGCCAGCAGCTTATATTCGACAGGAAATCAGCCCCAGCATTTT
- | TRBD1 | TRBJ1-2 | 14 | TRBV3-1 | CASSLHDRAGGYTF | TGTGCCAGCAGCCTCCATGACAGGGCCGGTGGCTACACCTTC
- | - | TRBJ1-5 | 13 | TRBV6-5 | CAGSYSHYSPQHF | TGTGCCGGCAGTTACTCCCATTATTCGCCCCAGCATTTT
many | - | TRBJ1-5 | 17 | TRBV28 | CASSLQGLRAGNQPQHF | TGTGCCAGCAGTTTACAGGGCCTCCGGGCGGGCAATCAGCCCCAGCATTTT
- | TRBD1 | TRBJ2-7 | 16 | TRBV15 | CATSTPPGQGFVEQYF | TGTGCCACCAGCACTCCTCCGGGACAGGGGTTCGTCGAGCAGTACTTC
- | - | TRBJ2-7 | 16 | TRBV6-1 | CASSATFPDYSNEQYF | TGTGCCAGCAGTGCTACTTTCCCTGATTACTCCAACGAGCAGTACTTC
many | TRBD1 | TRBJ1-2 | 12 | TRBV28 | CASSSTGTAIPF | TGTGCCAGCAGTTCCACCGGGACAGCGATTCCCTTC
- | - | TRBJ2-7 | 13 | TRBV20-1 | CSARGWDPYEQYF | TGCAGTGCTAGAGGATGGGACCCCTACGAGCAGTACTTC
- | - | TRBJ2-7 | 15 | TRBV27 | CASSLAAAGSYEQYF | TGTGCCAGCAGTTTGGCGGCAGCGGGCTCCTACGAGCAGTACTTC
many | TRBD2 | TRBJ2-3 | 15 | TRBV2 | CASSPGLAGVDTQYF | TGTGCCAGCAGTCCGGGACTAGCGGGAGTAGATACGCAGTATTTT
- | TRBD1 | TRBJ2-7 | 16 | TRBV28 | CASSLGFRGRAGEQYF | TGTGCCAGCAGTTTGGGTTTCAGGGGGCGAGCAGGCGAGCAGTACTTC
- | - | TRBJ2-3 | 14 | TRBV7-2 | CASRTGASTDTQYF | TGTGCCAGCCGAACCGGGGCAAGCACAGATACGCAGTATTTT
few | - | TRBJ1-4 | 12 | TRBV25-1 | CASRGDNEKLFF | TGTGCCAGCAGAGGGGATAATGAAAAACTGTTTTTT
- | TRBD1 | TRBJ1-6 | 14 | TRBV4-1 | CASSQGSGGTPLHF | TGCGCCAGCAGCCAAGGATCAGGGGGCACACCCCTCCACTTT
few | TRBD1 | TRBJ2-2 | 17 | TRBV15 | CATSSYSGTVNTGELFF | TGTGCCACCAGCAGCTACTCCGGGACAGTGAACACCGGGGAGCTGTTTTTT
- | TRBD1 | TRBJ2-2 | 14 | TRBV5-1 | CASSGTGNTGELFF | TGCGCCAGCAGTGGGACAGGGAACACCGGGGAGCTGTTTTTT
- | - | TRBJ2-7 | 14 | TRBV20-1 | CSARPDLGGYEQYF | TGCAGTGCTAGACCCGATCTTGGGGGCTACGAGCAGTACTTC
many | - | TRBJ1-4 | 18 | TRBV28 | CASSEWGRVLDGGEKLFF | TGTGCCAGCAGCGAATGGGGCCGCGTTTTAGACGGGGGGGAAAAACTGTTTTTT
many | TRBD1 | TRBJ2-2 | 18 | TRBV12-3/TRBV12-4 | CASSGTGTGASDTGELFF | TGTGCCAGCAGTGGAACCGGGACAGGGGCAAGCGACACCGGGGAGCTGTTTTTT
- | TRBD1 | TRBJ1-2 | 12 | TRBV2 | CASSETSSGQTF | TGTGCCAGCAGTGAAACCTCCTCGGGACAGACCTTC
many | TRBD2 | TRBJ2-7 | 15 | TRBV29-1 | CSVDAWGGGDYEQYF | TGCAGCGTTGATGCTTGGGGCGGGGGAGACTACGAGCAGTACTTC
few | - | TRBJ1-1 | 14 | TRBV27 | CASRPLGGNTEAFF | TGTGCCAGCCGACCCCTTGGGGGTAACACTGAAGCTTTCTTT
many | TRBD1 | TRBJ1-6 | 19 | TRBV28 | CASSVRPLWDRFYNSPLHF | TGTGCCAGCAGTGTACGACCCCTTTGGGACAGGTTTTATAATTCACCCCTCCACTTT
many | - | TRBJ2-2 | 13 | TRBV28 | CASRGRVTGELFF | TGTGCCAGCAGAGGTCGTGTGACCGGGGAGCTGTTTTTT
few | - | TRBJ2-7 | 14 | TRBV12-3/TRBV12-4 | CASSPSEAIYEQYF | TGTGCCAGCAGTCCTAGCGAGGCGATCTACGAGCAGTACTTC
many | - | TRBJ1-1 | 18 | TRBV2 | CASSDPYRAPEVDTEAFF | TGTGCCAGCAGTGACCCGTACAGGGCCCCTGAAGTGGACACTGAAGCTTTCTTT
- | TRBD1 | TRBJ2-1 | 16 | TRBV28 | CASSPTGTGVRNEQFF | TGTGCCAGCAGTCCCACCGGGACAGGGGTGCGCAATGAGCAGTTCTTC
many | - | TRBJ2-2 | 14 | TRBV2 | CASKLQGSSGELFF | TGTGCCAGCAAGCTCCAGGGGAGTTCCGGGGAGCTGTTTTTT
few | - | TRBJ1-5 | 14 | TRBV27 | CASSYRDGSQPQHF | TGTGCCAGCAGTTACAGGGATGGGAGTCAGCCCCAGCATTTT
many | - | TRBJ1-1 | 14 | TRBV28 | CASIFWGKNTEAFF | TGTGCCAGCATCTTTTGGGGGAAGAACACTGAAGCTTTCTTT
many | - | TRBJ2-5 | 14 | TRBV12-3/TRBV12-4 | CASSTDRIQETQYF | TGTGCCAGCAGCACCGACAGAATCCAAGAGACCCAGTACTTC
many | - | TRBJ2-2 | 14 | TRBV2 | CASREGDHTGELFF | TGTGCCAGCAGGGAAGGGGACCACACCGGGGAGCTGTTTTTT
many | - | TRBJ2-2 | 11 | TRBV2 | CASRYRRELFF | TGTGCCAGCAGATACAGGAGGGAGCTGTTTTTT
few | - | TRBJ2-1 | 15 | TRBV5-5 | CASSLGSVSYNEQFF | TGTGCCAGCAGCTTGGGGTCGGTCTCCTACAATGAGCAGTTCTTC
- | - | TRBJ2-3 | 14 | TRBV2 | CASSRTQVADTQYF | TGTGCCAGCAGTCGGACCCAGGTCGCAGATACGCAGTATTTT
many | TRBD1 | TRBJ1-1 | 15 | TRBV20-1 | CSAIGQGARDTEAFF | TGCAGTGCTATTGGACAGGGGGCTCGGGACACTGAAGCTTTCTTT
many | TRBD2 | TRBJ2-1 | 15 | TRBV12-5 | CASGSGLANSNEQFF | TGTGCTAGTGGCTCGGGACTAGCGAACTCCAATGAGCAGTTCTTC
many | - | TRBJ1-1 | 15 | TRBV29-1 | CSVDGCQLRDTEAFF | TGCAGCGTTGATGGATGTCAGCTCCGAGACACTGAAGCTTTCTTT
- | TRBD2 | TRBJ2-7 | 14 | TRBV20-1 | CSARDGRALYEQYF | TGCAGTGCTAGAGACGGGAGGGCCCTCTACGAGCAGTACTTC
- | - | TRBJ2-5 | 15 | TRBV5-1 | CASSSGGSPLETQYF | TGCGCCAGCAGCTCTGGTGGTTCTCCACTGGAGACCCAGTACTTC
- | - | TRBJ1-3 | 16 | TRBV5-5 | CASSLVITVSGNTIYF | TGTGCCAGCAGCTTGGTTATTACAGTCTCTGGAAACACCATATATTTT
few | - | TRBJ2-3 | 13 | TRBV29-1 | CSVMTGRTDTQYF | TGCAGCGTCATGACAGGACGCACAGATACGCAGTATTTT
many | TRBD2 | TRBJ2-7 | 15 | TRBV6-1 | CASSKLAGGPYEQYF | TGTGCCAGCAGCAAACTAGCGGGAGGACCCTACGAGCAGTACTTC
few | TRBD1 | TRBJ1-5 | 16 | TRBV19 | CASSGDRGLSNQPQHF | TGTGCCAGTAGTGGCGACAGGGGCTTGAGCAATCAGCCCCAGCATTTT
- | TRBD1 | TRBJ2-5 | 16 | TRBV4-2 | CASSQVVTGVRVTQYF | TGTGCCAGCAGCCAAGTAGTGACAGGGGTTCGGGTGACCCAGTACTTC